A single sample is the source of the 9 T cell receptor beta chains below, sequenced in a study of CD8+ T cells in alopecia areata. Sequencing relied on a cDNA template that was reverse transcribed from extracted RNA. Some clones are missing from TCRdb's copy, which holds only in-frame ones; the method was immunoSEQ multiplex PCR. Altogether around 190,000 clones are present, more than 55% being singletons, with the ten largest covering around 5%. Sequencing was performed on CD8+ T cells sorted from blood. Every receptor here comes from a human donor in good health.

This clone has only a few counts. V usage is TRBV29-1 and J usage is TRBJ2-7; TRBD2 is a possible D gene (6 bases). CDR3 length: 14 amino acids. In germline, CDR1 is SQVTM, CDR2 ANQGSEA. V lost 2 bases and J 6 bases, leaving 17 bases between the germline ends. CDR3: CSVELPGREAEQYF. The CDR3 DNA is TGCAGCGTTGAATTACCCGGCAGGGAGGCCGAGCAGTACTTC.

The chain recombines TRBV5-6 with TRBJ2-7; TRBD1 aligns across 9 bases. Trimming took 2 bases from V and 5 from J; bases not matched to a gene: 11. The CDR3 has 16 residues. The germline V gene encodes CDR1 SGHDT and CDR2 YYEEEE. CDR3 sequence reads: CASSFSWTGVLHEQYF. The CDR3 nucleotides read TGTGCCAGCAGCTTCTCTTGGACAGGGGTGTTGCACGAGCAGTACTTC.

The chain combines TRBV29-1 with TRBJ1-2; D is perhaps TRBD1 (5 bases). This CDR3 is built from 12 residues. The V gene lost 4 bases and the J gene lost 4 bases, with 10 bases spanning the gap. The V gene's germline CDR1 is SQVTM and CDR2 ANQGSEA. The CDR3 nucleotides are TGCAGCGTTGGTGGGGGGTCCTATGGCTACACCTTC. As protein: CSVGGGSYGYTF.

The CDR3 protein is CASSPTGLQQFF. The CDR3 nucleotides are TGTGCCAGCAGCCCTACGGGGCTCCAGCAGTTCTTC. The chain combines TRBV11-2 with TRBJ2-1; D possibly uses TRBD1 or TRBD2 (5 bases each). Germline V gene data show CDR1 as SGHAT and CDR2 as FQNNGV. V shed 5 bases and J shed 11 bases, with 13 bases lying between them. The CDR3 contains 12 residues.

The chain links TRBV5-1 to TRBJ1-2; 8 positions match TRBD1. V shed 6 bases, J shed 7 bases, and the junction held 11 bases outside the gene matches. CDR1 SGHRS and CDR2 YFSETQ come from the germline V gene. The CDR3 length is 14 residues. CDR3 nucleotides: TGCGCCAGCAAAACCCTGGACAGGGAGAGTGGCTACACCTTC. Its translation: CASKTLDRESGYTF.

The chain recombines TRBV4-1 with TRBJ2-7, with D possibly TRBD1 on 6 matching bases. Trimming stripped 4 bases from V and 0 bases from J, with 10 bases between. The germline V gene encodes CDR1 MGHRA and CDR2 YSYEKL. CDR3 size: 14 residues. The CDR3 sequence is CASSLRQASYEQYF. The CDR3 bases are TGCGCCAGCAGCCTTAGACAGGCCTCCTACGAGCAGTACTTC.

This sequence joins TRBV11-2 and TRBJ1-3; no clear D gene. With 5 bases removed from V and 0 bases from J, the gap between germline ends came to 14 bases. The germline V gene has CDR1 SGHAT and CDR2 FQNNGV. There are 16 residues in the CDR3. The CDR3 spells CASSDWMESSGNTIYF. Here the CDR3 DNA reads TGTGCCAGCAGCGACTGGATGGAGAGCTCTGGAAACACCATATATTTT.

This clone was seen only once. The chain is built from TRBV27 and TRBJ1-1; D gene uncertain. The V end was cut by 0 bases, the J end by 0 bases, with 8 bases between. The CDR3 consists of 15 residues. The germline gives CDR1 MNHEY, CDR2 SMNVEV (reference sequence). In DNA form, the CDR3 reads TGTGCCAGCAGTTTATCAACAGACATGAACACTGAAGCTTTCTTT. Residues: CASSLSTDMNTEAFF.

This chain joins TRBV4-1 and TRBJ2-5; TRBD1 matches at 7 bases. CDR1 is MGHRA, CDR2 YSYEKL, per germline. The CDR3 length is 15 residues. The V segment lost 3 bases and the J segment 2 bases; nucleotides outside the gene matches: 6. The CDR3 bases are TGCGCCAGCAGCCACCTAGACAGGGCTCAAGAGACCCAGTACTTC. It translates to CASSHLDRAQETQYF.